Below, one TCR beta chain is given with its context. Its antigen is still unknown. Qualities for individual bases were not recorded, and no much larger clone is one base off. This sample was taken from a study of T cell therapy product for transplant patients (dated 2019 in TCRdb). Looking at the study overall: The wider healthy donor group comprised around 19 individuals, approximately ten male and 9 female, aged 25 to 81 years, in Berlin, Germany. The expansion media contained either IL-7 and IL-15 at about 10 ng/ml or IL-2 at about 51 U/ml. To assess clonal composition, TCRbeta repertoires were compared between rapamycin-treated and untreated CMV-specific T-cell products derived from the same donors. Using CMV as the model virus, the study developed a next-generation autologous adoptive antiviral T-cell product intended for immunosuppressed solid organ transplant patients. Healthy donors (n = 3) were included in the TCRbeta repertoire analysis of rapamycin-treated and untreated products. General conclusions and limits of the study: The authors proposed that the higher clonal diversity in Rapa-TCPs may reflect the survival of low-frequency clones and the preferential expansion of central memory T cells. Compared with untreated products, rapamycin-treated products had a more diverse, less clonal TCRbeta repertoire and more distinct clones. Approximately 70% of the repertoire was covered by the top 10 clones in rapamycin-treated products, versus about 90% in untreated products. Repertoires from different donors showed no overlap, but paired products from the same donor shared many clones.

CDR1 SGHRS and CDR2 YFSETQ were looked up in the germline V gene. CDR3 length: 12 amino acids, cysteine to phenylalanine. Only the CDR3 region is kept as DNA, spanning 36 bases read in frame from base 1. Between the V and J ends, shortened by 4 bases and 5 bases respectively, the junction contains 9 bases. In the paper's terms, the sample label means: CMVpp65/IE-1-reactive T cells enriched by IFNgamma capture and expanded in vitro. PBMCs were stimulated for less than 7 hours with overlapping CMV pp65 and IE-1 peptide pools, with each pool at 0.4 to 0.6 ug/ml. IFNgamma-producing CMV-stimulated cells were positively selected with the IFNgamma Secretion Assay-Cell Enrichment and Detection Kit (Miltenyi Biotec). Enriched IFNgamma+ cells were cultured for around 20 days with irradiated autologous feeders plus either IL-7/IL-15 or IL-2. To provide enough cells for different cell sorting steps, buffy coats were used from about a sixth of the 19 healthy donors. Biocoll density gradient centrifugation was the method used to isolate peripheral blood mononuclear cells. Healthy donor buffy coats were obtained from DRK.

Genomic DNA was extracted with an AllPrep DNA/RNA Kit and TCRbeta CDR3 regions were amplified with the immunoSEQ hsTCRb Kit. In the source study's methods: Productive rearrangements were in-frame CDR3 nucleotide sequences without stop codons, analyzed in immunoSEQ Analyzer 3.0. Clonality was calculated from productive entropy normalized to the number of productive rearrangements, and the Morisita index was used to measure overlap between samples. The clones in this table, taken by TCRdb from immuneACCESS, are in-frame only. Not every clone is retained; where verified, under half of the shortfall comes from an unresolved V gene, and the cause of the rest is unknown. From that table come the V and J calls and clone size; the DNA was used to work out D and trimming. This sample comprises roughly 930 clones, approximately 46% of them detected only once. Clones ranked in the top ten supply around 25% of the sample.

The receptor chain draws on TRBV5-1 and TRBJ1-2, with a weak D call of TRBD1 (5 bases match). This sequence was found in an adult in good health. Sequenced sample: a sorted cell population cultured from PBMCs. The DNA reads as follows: TGCGCCAGCAGCGCCGACAGATATGGCTACACCTTC. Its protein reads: CASSADRYGYTF.